Listed below are T cell receptor beta chains from one sample, sequenced in a study of cytomegalovirus exposure and HLA in healthy donors. Clones were read by immunoSEQ multiplex PCR, and TCRdb kept only the in-frame ones, dropping some. The repertoire holds 100,000 to 150,000 clones, with just over 70% as singletons. The sequencing sample was made of PBMCs. Receptor source: an older woman in good health and CMV-seropositive. Both conserved end residues are part of each CDR3. A D gene is named only where the DNA matches it firmly. Only part of the rows carry a size: once, few, many, or a class if the clone is expanded.

V gene	D gene	J gene	clone size	CDR3 length	CDR3 DNA	CDR3 protein
TRBV10-2	NA	TRBJ1-1	NA	14	TGCGCCAGCCTCCTCAGCCGGGGTAACACTGAAGCTTTCTTT	CASLLSRGNTEAFF
TRBV19	NA	TRBJ1-4	NA	15	TGTGCCAGTCGCGAAATAATAGCAACTAATGAAAAACTGTTTTTT	CASREIIATNEKLFF
TRBV7-3	TRBD2	TRBJ2-1	NA	16	TGTGCCAGCAGCCAGGCGGCGGGGGGGCAATACAATGAGCAGTTCTTC	CASSQAAGGQYNEQFF
TRBV6-5	TRBD1	TRBJ1-5	few	16	TGTGCCAGCAGTTACAAGGGACAGGGGGCGAGTCAGCCCCAGCATTTT	CASSYKGQGASQPQHF
TRBV7-9	TRBD1	TRBJ1-1	once	16	TGTGCCAGCAGCTCCTCGACTTGGGACAGGGGCGCTGAAGCTTTCTTT	CASSSSTWDRGAEAFF
TRBV19	NA	TRBJ2-2	NA	12	TGTGCCAGTAAAGTGGAGCACGGGGAGCTGTTTTTT	CASKVEHGELFF
TRBV2	TRBD2	TRBJ2-3	NA	15	TGTGCCAGCACTGGTAGCGGGGGGAGAGGTGATACGCAGTATTTT	CASTGSGGRGDTQYF
TRBV6-5	NA	TRBJ1-4	once	15	TGTGCCAGCAGACCAGGTAGTGGTATGAGAGAAAAACTGTTTTTT	CASRPGSGMREKLFF
TRBV20-1	NA	TRBJ2-7	NA	11	TGCAGTGCTCCCCTTTCCTACGAGCAGTACTTC	CSAPLSYEQYF
TRBV28	NA	TRBJ2-6	NA	15	TGTGCCAGCAGTTTATACGGGGAAGGGGCCAACGTCCTGACTTTC	CASSLYGEGANVLTF
TRBV9	NA	TRBJ2-5	NA	14	TGTGCCAGCAGCGTAGTGGGCGGGGAAGGGACCCAGTACTTC	CASSVVGGEGTQYF
TRBV2	NA	TRBJ2-7	NA	12	TGTGCCAGCAGTGTGGGGCCCTACGAGCAGTACTTC	CASSVGPYEQYF
TRBV5-1	TRBD1	TRBJ1-1	NA	15	TGCGCCAGCAGCATTTCCGGGACAGGGGCCGGGGAAGCTTTCTTT	CASSISGTGAGEAFF
TRBV9	NA	TRBJ2-1	NA	15	TGTGCCAGCAGCGTAGATCAGGGTAACTACAATGAGCAGTTCTTC	CASSVDQGNYNEQFF
TRBV9	TRBD1	TRBJ1-4	NA	15	TGTGCCAGCAGCGGCCCGGGACAGGGGAACGAAAAACTGTTTTTT	CASSGPGQGNEKLFF
TRBV12-5	NA	TRBJ1-1	NA	13	TGTGCTAGTGGTTCCGGGGAGGGCACTGAAGCTTTCTTT	CASGSGEGTEAFF
TRBV5-1	TRBD2	TRBJ2-7	NA	14	TGCGCCAGCGGGGAGGGGTTGGTGCGATACGAGCAGTACTTC	CASGEGLVRYEQYF
TRBV4-1	TRBD1	TRBJ1-1	NA	15	TGCGCCAGCAGCCAAGATCGGGCAGGGGGTAATGAAGCTTTCTTT	CASSQDRAGGNEAFF
TRBV19	NA	TRBJ2-2	NA	13	TGTGCCAGTAACAGGCCCTCCACCGGGGAGCTGTTTTTT	CASNRPSTGELFF
TRBV27	TRBD1	TRBJ2-1	NA	14	TGTGCCAGCAACCTCGGGACAGCCTACAATGAGCAGTTCTTC	CASNLGTAYNEQFF
TRBV5-1	TRBD1	TRBJ2-2	NA	14	TGCGCCAGCAGTCGGGACAGGGAGAACGGGGAGCTGTTTTTT	CASSRDRENGELFF
TRBV29-1	TRBD2	TRBJ2-1	once	16	TGCAGCGTTGAAGATGAGTGGGAGGGATCCTACAATGAGCAGTTCTTC	CSVEDEWEGSYNEQFF
TRBV7-3	TRBD1	TRBJ2-1	NA	15	TGTGCCAGCAGCGCTCAGGGGGCGCGCTACAATGAGCAGTTCTTC	CASSAQGARYNEQFF
TRBV14	TRBD1	TRBJ1-1	NA	13	TGTGCCAGCGGACAGGGCTTGAACACTGAAGCTTTCTTT	CASGQGLNTEAFF
TRBV27	NA	TRBJ1-6	NA	17	TGTGCCAGCTCTACAAGACCGGGGCAGGGGCGAAATTCACCCCTCCACTTT	CASSTRPGQGRNSPLHF
TRBV7-8	NA	TRBJ1-2	few	13	TGTGCCAGCAGCTTAGACTCTAACTATGGCTACACCTTC	CASSLDSNYGYTF
TRBV27	NA	TRBJ2-7	NA	13	TGTGCCAGCAGTTTATCGGAGGGGAACGAGCAGTACTTC	CASSLSEGNEQYF
TRBV7-3	NA	TRBJ1-5	NA	14	TGTGCCAGCAGTAATGGGGCTCGTTCTCAGCCCCAGCATTTT	CASSNGARSQPQHF
TRBV19	NA	TRBJ1-5	NA	13	TGTGCCAGTAGGGGGCAGGGGCATCAGCCCCAGCATTTT	CASRGQGHQPQHF
TRBV14	NA	TRBJ1-4	NA	13	TGTGCCAGCAGCCTAATGGACAGCGAAAAACTGTTTTTT	CASSLMDSEKLFF
TRBV14	TRBD2	TRBJ2-1	few	13	TGTGCCAGCAGCCAAGACCCAGCGGGGAACCAGTTCTTC	CASSQDPAGNQFF